A selection of T cell receptor beta chains follows, all from one sample in a study of beta chain features in type 1 diabetes. Profiled with immunoSEQ multiplex PCR; TCRdb holds only in-frame clones, not every one. Here the sample spans about 660,000 clones, about 14% being singletons. Sequencing was done on a sample of naive CD4+ T cells from blood. These receptors were collected from a man younger than 30 with type 1 diabetes. CDR3s leave out the opening cysteine and the closing phenylalanine or tryptophan. D genes are given only for firm matches. Where a row states a size, it is once, few, many or the class of an expanded clone; other rows omit it.

abundance: few
d_gene: -
v_gene: TRBV7-9
CDR3aa: ASSSIPANEKLF

abundance: -
d_gene: -
v_gene: TRBV4-3
CDR3aa: ASSREGDNYYEQY

abundance: -
d_gene: -
v_gene: TRBV4-3
CDR3aa: ASSQETHSNPRGRGQPQH

abundance: few
d_gene: -
v_gene: TRBV7-8
CDR3aa: ASSLDSPLSVKETQY

abundance: -
d_gene: -
v_gene: TRBV29-1
CDR3aa: SVVRGRTDNEQF

abundance: -
d_gene: TRBD1
v_gene: TRBV30
CDR3aa: AWSVQGARHGELF

abundance: -
d_gene: -
v_gene: TRBV30
CDR3aa: AWRDEGLSGNTIY

abundance: -
d_gene: TRBD2
v_gene: TRBV5-1
CDR3aa: ASTGLAGSYNEQF

abundance: -
d_gene: -
v_gene: TRBV5-1
CDR3aa: AGRAGETDTQY

abundance: -
d_gene: -
v_gene: TRBV18
CDR3aa: ASFDRRAGNTIY

abundance: -
d_gene: TRBD1
v_gene: TRBV10-3
CDR3aa: AIRDRENTEAF

abundance: -
d_gene: -
v_gene: TRBV29-1
CDR3aa: SVGQGKGETQY

abundance: few
d_gene: -
v_gene: TRBV30
CDR3aa: AWTREVLANYGYT

abundance: -
d_gene: -
v_gene: TRBV19
CDR3aa: ASSILRGGGPNEQF

abundance: few
d_gene: TRBD1
v_gene: TRBV4-1
CDR3aa: ASDPGQGPLGTEAF

abundance: -
d_gene: -
v_gene: TRBV25-1
CDR3aa: ASSETETYNEQF

abundance: few
d_gene: -
v_gene: TRBV6-5
CDR3aa: ASRASGGSGNEQF